A single sample gave rise to the 29 T cell receptor beta chains below, sequenced in a study of T-cell memory formation after mild COVID-19. Each CDR3 protein is one row after TCRdb ran MiXCR on the 5' RACE reads. This sample has about 290,000 distinct CDR3 sequences, with roughly 15% found just once. Source material: PBMCs or a T cell subset sorted from them (not recorded which). Receptors were obtained from a man between 18 and 35 years old who had mild COVID-19 (a few samples of this study predate the infection). Cell type and time point are not known.

This clonotype was observed a few times. The rearrangement links TRBV24-1 to TRBJ2-1, with 10 bases aligning to TRBD1. The CDR3 spans 14 residues. Per the germline V gene, CDR1 is KGHDR and CDR2 is SFDVKD. The V segment lost 4 bases and the J segment 8 bases; nucleotides outside the gene matches: 4. The DNA of the CDR3 is TGTGCCACCAGTGACTGGGACAGGGGCGATGAGCAGTTCTTC. Translating it yields CATSDWDRGDEQFF.

The rearrangement links TRBV5-1 to TRBJ1-1; D is uncertain. V was pared by 4 bases and J by 1 base, with 11 bases between. The CDR3 loop spans 14 amino acids. Germline CDR1 is SGHRS and CDR2 is YFSETQ. The CDR3: CASSPQPSNTEAFF. CDR3 sequence (DNA): TGCGCCAGCAGCCCTCAACCTTCGAACACTGAAGCTTTCTTT.

The rearrangement links TRBV28 to TRBJ2-7, with a possible D match to TRBD1 (6 bases). With 7 bases removed from V and 5 bases from J, the gap between germline ends came to 12 bases. Germline V gene sequence: CDR1 MDHEN, CDR2 SYDVKM. The CDR3 runs to 12 residues. CDR3 bases: TGTGCCAGCACAGACAGGTTGAACGAGCAGTACTTC. As protein: CASTDRLNEQYF.

V gene TRBV27 combines with J gene TRBJ1-5; D is unresolved. V gave up 6 bases and J gave up 4 bases, with 13 bases separating them. CDR3 length equals 14 residues. Germline loops: CDR1 MNHEY, CDR2 SMNVEV (reference sequence). The CDR3 sequence is CASSSSGTNQPQHF. The CDR3 DNA is TGTGCCAGCAGCTCGTCAGGCACGAATCAGCCCCAGCATTTT.

This clonotype has a handful of counts. The rearrangement links TRBV2 to TRBJ2-1; 8 nucleotides line up with TRBD2. Germline lookup yields CDR1 SNHLY and CDR2 FYNNEI. The CDR3 sequence is 17 residues long. V lost 6 bases and J lost 6; bases outside the gene matches: 16. CDR3 region: CASSQPTSVSRSNEQFF. CDR3 coding DNA: TGTGCCAGCAGCCAACCGACTAGCGTAAGTCGGTCCAATGAGCAGTTCTTC.

This chain uses TRBV9 with TRBJ2-1; 11 bases fit TRBD2. The CDR3 totals 15 residues. The J segment lost 7 bases and the V segment lost 2 bases, leaving 5 bases of the junction unmatched. CDR1 is SGDLS, CDR2 YYNGEE, per germline. The DNA of the CDR3 is TGTGCCAGCAGCGTCGGACTAGCGGGCATTAATGAGCAGTTCTTC. It encodes CASSVGLAGINEQFF.

This clonotype was seen repeatedly, ten times or more. The chain recombines TRBV7-2 with TRBJ2-7; 7 positions agree with TRBD1. The CDR3 runs 12 residues. After removal of 3 bases from V and 6 bases from J, the junction contained 2 bases not matched to a gene. CDR1 is SGHTA and CDR2 is FQGNSA in the germline V gene. CDR3 nucleotides: TGTGCCAGCAGCTTTACAGGGGTCGAGCAGTACGTC. Its protein product is CASSFTGVEQYV.

V is TRBV11-3 and J is TRBJ2-1; 13 bases fit TRBD2. The length of the CDR3 is 20 residues. Germline V CDR1 and CDR2: SGHNT, YENEEA. J lost 0 bases, V lost 1 base, and 9 bases had no gene match. CDR3 bases: TGTGCCAGCAGCTTAGGCGGACTAGCGGGGGCCCTTAGCTCCTACAATGAGCAGTTCTTC. Translation: CASSLGGLAGALSSYNEQFF.

This clonotype was observed a few times. The rearrangement links TRBV5-1 to TRBJ2-4, with 8 nucleotides matching TRBD2. Germline V gene sequence: CDR1 SGHRS, CDR2 YFSETQ. This CDR3 spans 16 amino acids. With 0 bases clipped from V and 8 bases from J, the junction kept 10 bases outside the gene matches. For the CDR3, the DNA is TGCGCCAGCAGCTTGGGACGCGCGGGGGGACGAGACATTCAGTACTTC. This codes for CASSLGRAGGRDIQYF.

This clonotype was seen a few times. The gene calls are TRBV15 and TRBJ2-3, with D possibly called TRBD1 or TRBD2 (5 bases each). CDR1 and CDR2 (germline): LNHNV, YYDKDF (reference sequence). This CDR3 has 18 amino acids. The ends were cut back, 0 bases at V and 1 base at J, with 17 bases in the middle. CDR3 DNA sequence: TGTGCCACCAGCAGAGAGCTCTGGGGGTTTGGGGGCACAGATACGCAGTATTTT. Encoded protein: CATSRELWGFGGTDTQYF.

The V gene is TRBV7-3, the J gene TRBJ1-1; D remains unclear. From germline, CDR1 is SGHTA and CDR2 FQGTGA. The CDR3 consists of 13 residues. Trimming stripped 3 bases from V and 5 bases from J, with 10 bases between. The CDR3 coding sequence is TGTGCCAGCAGCTTCCGATCAGAGACTGAAGCTTTCTTT. Protein product: CASSFRSETEAFF.

This clonotype has a count of ten or more. Its ends do not fully match the called genes, so a read error is possible. The CDR3 is CASSFGRETQYF. For the CDR3, the DNA is TGCGCCAGCAGCTTCGGCCGTGAGACCCAGTACTTC. The V gene is TRBV12-3 or TRBV12-4, the J gene TRBJ2-5; D call uncertain. CDR3 length equals 12 residues.

This clonotype showed up just a few times. The rearrangement joins TRBV7-2 to TRBJ1-2, with 7 bases matching TRBD1. This CDR3 is built from 16 residues. Unmatched junction bases numbered 14, after V lost 5 bases and J lost 5 bases. Germline V lookup: CDR1 SGHTA, CDR2 FQGNSA. The CDR3 nucleotides read TGTGCCAGCAGCCCTAGCCCCGGGAACAGGGGATATGGCTACACCTTC. Translation gives CASSPSPGNRGYGYTF.

The rearrangement links TRBV5-1 to TRBJ2-3, with a tentative D call TRBD2 (6 bases). Trimming removed 6 bases at V and 3 bases at J, with 17 bases between. CDR3 length: 15 amino acids. The germline V gene encodes CDR1 SGHRS and CDR2 YFSETQ. The CDR3 sequence: CASTEGWGRTDTQYF. The DNA for the CDR3 is TGCGCCAGCACCGAAGGCTGGGGGAGGACAGATACGCAGTATTTT.

This sequence joins TRBV6-1 and TRBJ1-1, with D possibly being TRBD1 (5 bases). The CDR3 loop spans 16 amino acids. V lost 7 bases and J 0 bases, leaving 18 bases between the germline ends. Germline V gene data show CDR1 as MNHNS and CDR2 as SASEGT. The CDR3 DNA reads as TGTGCCAGCAAGCCGACAGCAACTTCCATGAACACTGAAGCTTTCTTT. It translates to CASKPTATSMNTEAFF.

CDR3 in DNA: TGCGCCAGCAGCCCAAGATCAGTGGATTCACCCCTCCACTTT. It codes for CASSPRSVDSPLHF. V usage is TRBV4-1 and J usage is TRBJ1-6; no clear D gene. Germline V gene sequence: CDR1 MGHRA, CDR2 YSYEKL. The CDR3 runs to 14 residues. The V end was cut by 4 bases, the J end by 8 bases, with 12 bases between.

V and J are TRBV5-5 and TRBJ1-1; 12 nucleotides agree with TRBD1. In germline, CDR1 is SGHKS, CDR2 YYEKEE (reference sequence). The V gene end was trimmed by 0 bases and the J gene end by 3 bases; junction bases not matched to a gene: 9. CDR3 length equals 18 residues. The CDR3 DNA sequence: TGTGCCAGCAGCTTGGTTAGGGGACAGGGGGCTGCAGACACTGAAGCTTTCTTT. Amino acid sequence: CASSLVRGQGAADTEAFF.

This clonotype was counted between two and nine times. The chain recombines TRBV4-1 with TRBJ1-5; D is unresolved. The germline V and J ends were trimmed by 1 base and 3 bases, with 4 bases remaining between them. The length of the CDR3 is 13 residues. CDR1 is MGHRA, CDR2 YSYEKL, per germline. CDR3 nucleotides: TGCGCCAGCAGCCAAGTCCCCAATCAGCCCCAGCATTTT. Protein: CASSQVPNQPQHF.

This clonotype showed up many times. This chain uses TRBV5-1 with TRBJ2-1; D unresolved. Germline V lookup: CDR1 SGHRS, CDR2 YFSETQ. The V gene lost 0 bases and the J gene lost 10 bases, with 17 bases spanning the gap. The CDR3 has 15 residues. CDR3 region: CASSLVTDQVGEQFF. The CDR3 DNA reads as TGCGCCAGCAGCTTGGTAACAGACCAGGTAGGCGAGCAGTTCTTC.

This chain joins TRBV4-3 and TRBJ1-1; D is perhaps TRBD1 (6 bases). V gave up 4 bases and J gave up 4 bases, with 16 bases separating them. Looked up from germline, CDR1 is LGHNA and CDR2 is YSLEER. CDR3 length: 15 residues. The CDR3 loop is CASSPGAREATEAFF. In DNA, the CDR3 is TGCGCCAGCAGCCCAGGGGCCAGGGAGGCCACTGAAGCTTTCTTT.

The V call is TRBV3-1, the J call TRBJ2-5; maybe TRBD1 (5 bases). The better agreement between TRBJ2-7 and the DNA end casts doubt on the J call. The CDR3 consists of 13 residues. Per germline, CDR1 LGHDT and CDR2 YNNKEL (reference sequence). The CDR3 DNA reads as TGTGCCAGCAGCCAGGCCAGGGCCTACGAGCAGTACTTC. Encoded protein: CASSQARAYEQYF.

In its sample, this clonotype was seen a few times. V is TRBV7-2 and J is TRBJ2-7, with TRBD2 matching 10 bases. CDR1 and CDR2 from the germline V gene are SGHTA and FQGNSA. The CDR3 runs to 15 residues. Trimming removed 5 bases from V and 1 base from J; junction bases left unmatched: 5. CDR3 DNA: TGTGCCAGCAGCATTCTAGCGGGGGATTCCTACGAGCAGTACTTC. It translates to CASSILAGDSYEQYF.

This clonotype showed up just a few times. This chain connects TRBV12-3 or TRBV12-4 to TRBJ1-1; D call uncertain. Trimming shortened V by 5 bases and J by 4 bases, and 11 bases separated the two germline ends. The CDR3 has 13 residues. For the CDR3, the DNA is TGTGCCAGCAGTCCCGCCGGAACCACTGAAGCTTTCTTT. Translated: CASSPAGTTEAFF.

CDR3 residues: CASSITGYTGELFF. For the CDR3, the DNA is TGTGCCAGCAGCATTACAGGGTACACCGGGGAGCTGTTTTTT. V and J are TRBV5-4 and TRBJ2-2; tentatively, D is TRBD1 (6 bases). V was clipped by 4 bases and J by 3 bases, with 10 bases between them. The CDR3 sequence is 14 residues long. Per the germline V gene, CDR1 is SGHNT and CDR2 is YYREEE (reference sequence).

This clonotype was counted at least ten times. The chain uses TRBV20-1 and TRBJ2-4; D gene ambiguous. Trimming removed 0 bases at V and 0 bases at J, with 6 bases between. Germline CDR1 reads DFQATT; CDR2 reads SNEGSKA (reference sequence). This CDR3 is built from 14 residues. Here the CDR3 reads CSARDSLAKNIQYF. As DNA, the CDR3 is TGCAGTGCTAGAGATTCCCTAGCCAAAAACATTCAGTACTTC.

This clonotype was observed a few times. The chain carries TRBV5-1 and TRBJ2-2; a weak D match, TRBD1 (5 bases). CDR3 size: 12 residues. The V end was cut by 3 bases, the J end by 7 bases, with 7 bases between. The germline CDR1 and CDR2 sequences are SGHRS and YFSETQ. The CDR3 region has the DNA TGCGCCAGCAGCTCTCAGGGCGGGGAGCTGTTTTTT. Protein: CASSSQGGELFF.

This clonotype was found a few times. The chain links TRBV4-2 to TRBJ1-5; D uncertain. Germline loops: CDR1 LGHNA, CDR2 YNFKEQ. Trimming stripped 3 bases from V and 7 bases from J, with 13 bases between. The CDR3 runs 14 residues. The chain's CDR3 is CASSQSHIGQPQHF. CDR3 coding DNA: TGTGCCAGCAGCCAGAGTCATATTGGGCAGCCCCAGCATTTT.

The chain is built from TRBV6-2 or TRBV6-3 and TRBJ2-5, with D unresolved. The length of the CDR3 is 10 residues. Germline V gene data show CDR1 as MNHEY and CDR2 as SVGEGT. Trimming took 7 bases from V and 4 from J, leaving 4 bases between them. The CDR3, as DNA: TGTGCCAGCAAAGGAGAGACCCAGTACTTC. Translation gives CASKGETQYF.

The chain has TRBV20-1 and TRBJ2-1; D is unresolved. CDR3 length equals 12 residues. The germline V gene has CDR1 DFQATT and CDR2 SNEGSKA (reference sequence). Deletions cut 3 bases from V and 4 bases from J, with 7 bases between. The CDR3 coding sequence is TGCAGTGCTAGTTCGGGTTACAATGAGCAGTTCTTC. It specifies CSASSGYNEQFF.